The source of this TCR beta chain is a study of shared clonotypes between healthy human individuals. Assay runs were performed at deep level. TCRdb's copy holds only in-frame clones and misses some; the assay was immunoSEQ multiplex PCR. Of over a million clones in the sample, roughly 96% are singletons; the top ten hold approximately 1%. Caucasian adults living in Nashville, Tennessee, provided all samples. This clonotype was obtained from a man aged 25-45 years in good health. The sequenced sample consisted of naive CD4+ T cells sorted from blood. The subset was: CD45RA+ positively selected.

This CDR3 reads CAVAADGRYWFF. For the CDR3, the DNA is TGTGCCGTCGCGGCAGACGGGCGGTATTGGTTCTTC. The rearrangement uses TRBV11-2 and TRBJ2-1, with no clear D. V was clipped by 11 bases and J by 15 bases, with 23 bases between them. The germline CDR1 and CDR2 sequences are SGHAT and FQNNGV. CDR3 length equals 12 residues.